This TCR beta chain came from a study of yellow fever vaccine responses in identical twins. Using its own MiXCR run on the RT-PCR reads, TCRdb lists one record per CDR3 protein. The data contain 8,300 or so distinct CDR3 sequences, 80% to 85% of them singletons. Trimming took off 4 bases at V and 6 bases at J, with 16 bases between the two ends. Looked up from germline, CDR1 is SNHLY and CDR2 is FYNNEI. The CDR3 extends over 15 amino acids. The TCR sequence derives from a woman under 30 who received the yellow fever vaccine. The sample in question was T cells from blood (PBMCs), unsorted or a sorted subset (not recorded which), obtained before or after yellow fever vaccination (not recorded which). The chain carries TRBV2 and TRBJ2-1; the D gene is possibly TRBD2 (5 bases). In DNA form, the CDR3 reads TGTGCCAGCAGTGTGCGAGGGCCGTCTTTCAATGAGCAGTTCTTC. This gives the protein CASSVRGPSFNEQFF.